The clone carrying this T cell receptor beta chain was seen a handful of times. Its antigen remains unidentified. These data originate in a study of T-cell memory formation after mild COVID-19. As for the study in general: Largely, TCR clusters stayed within a single donor.

Study-wide results and limits: The CD4+ clones that contracted clustered mainly within CM and EM, and the CD8+ clones concentrated in EMRA.

Trimming at V came to 2 bases and at J to 4 bases, leaving 2 bases not matched to a gene. Per germline, CDR1 SGHAT and CDR2 FQNNGV. The CDR3 has 16 residues. TCRdb reprocessed the 5' RACE reads with MiXCR, giving one entry per CDR3 protein. The sample has some 120,000 distinct CDR3 sequences, about 15% seen once; the top ten hold over 11%. The chain combines TRBV11-2 with TRBJ2-1; 13 positions match TRBD2. The sequenced sample was PBMCs or a T cell subset sorted from them (not recorded which). This TCR came from an adult woman who had mild COVID-19 (a few samples of this study predate the infection). Cell type and time point are not known. Written as DNA, the CDR3 is TGTGCCAGCAGCTTAACTAGCGGGGGGGAGTACAATGAGCAGTTCTTC. Translated: CASSLTSGGEYNEQFF.